The 16 T cell receptor beta chains below were found in one sample sequenced in a study of shared clonotypes between healthy human individuals. Assay used: immunoSEQ multiplex PCR; TCRdb lists only in-frame clones, some missing. In the table there are roughly 2.4 million clones, approximately 96% of which are singletons. Specimen: naive CD4+ T cells sorted from blood. Subset here: CD45RA+ positively selected. The receptor set was obtained from a man aged 18 to 35 in good health.

The J gene is TRBJ2-7, the V gene TRBV6-1, with 7 nucleotides matching TRBD2. The ends lost 1 base at V and 4 bases at J; junction bases unmatched: 4. The length of the CDR3 is 14 residues. The germline gives CDR1 MNHNS, CDR2 SASEGT. The CDR3 is CASSEGTSGYEQYF. The CDR3 DNA follows: TGTGCCAGCAGTGAAGGGACTAGTGGTTACGAGCAGTACTTC.

For this clone: This may be a read error: a much more frequent sequence differs by one nucleotide. Other nucleotide sequences from this sample produce the same CDR3. The chain has TRBV7-9 and TRBJ1-1, with TRBD1 as a possible D gene (5 bases). Germline CDR1 reads SEHNR; CDR2 reads FQNEAQ (reference sequence). The CDR3 has 13 amino acids. The V gene lost 3 bases and the J gene lost 2 bases, with 7 bases spanning the gap. The CDR3 region has the DNA TGTGCCAGCAGCTTCGGGGGAAACACTGAAGCTTTCTTT. Translating it yields CASSFGGNTEAFF.

Points on this clone: Distinct nucleotide sequences in the sample also encode this CDR3. J is TRBJ2-7 and V is TRBV5-1; tentative D call: TRBD2 (6 bases). CDR3 size: 14 residues. Germline V gives CDR1 SGHRS, CDR2 YFSETQ. Trimming took off 2 bases at V and 0 bases at J, with 9 bases between the two ends. This CDR3 reads CASSFGGTSYEQYF. CDR3 DNA sequence: TGCGCCAGCAGCTTCGGGGGAACCTCCTACGAGCAGTACTTC.

The chain links TRBV2 to TRBJ1-4, with D unresolved. The CDR3 spans 13 residues. V lost 3 bases and J lost 8, with 10 bases in between. From germline, CDR1 is SNHLY and CDR2 FYNNEI. The CDR3 sequence is CASSEDYSEKLFF. The CDR3 DNA is TGTGCCAGCAGTGAGGATTACTCCGAAAAACTGTTTTTT.

This chain joins TRBV18 and TRBJ1-1; 7 positions match TRBD1. The CDR3 extends over 14 amino acids. From germline, CDR1 is KGHSH and CDR2 LQKENI. V was pared by 6 bases and J by 1 base, with 5 bases of the junction left unmatched. CDR3 bases: TGTGCCAGCTCTACTGGGACAGCGAACACTGAAGCTTTCTTT. Protein product: CASSTGTANTEAFF. The variable domain in full, completed from reference TRBV18 and TRBJ1-1, reads NAGVMQNPRHLVRRRGQEARLRCSPMKGHSHVYWYRQLPEEGLKFMVYLQKENIIDESGMPKERFSAEFPKEGPSILRIQQVVRGDSAAYFCASSTGTANTEAFFGQGTRLTVV.

The chain uses TRBV5-1 and TRBJ1-4; TRBD1 matches 9 bases. The length of the CDR3 is 14 residues. J lost 11 bases, V lost 6 bases, and 11 bases had no gene match. CDR1 and CDR2 (germline): SGHRS, YFSETQ. The chain's CDR3 is CASTNPGQGGKLFF. CDR3 bases: TGCGCCAGCACCAATCCGGGACAGGGAGGGAAACTGTTTTTT.

On this clone itself: The same CDR3 is also encoded by other DNA sequences in this sample. V is TRBV28 and J is TRBJ2-1; D possibly corresponds to TRBD1 (5 bases). From germline, CDR1 is MDHEN and CDR2 SYDVKM. The CDR3 is 13 amino acids. With 6 bases removed from V and 4 bases from J, the gap between germline ends came to 10 bases. The chain's CDR3 is CASRGRTYNEQFF. The DNA of the CDR3 is TGTGCCAGCAGAGGACGGACATACAATGAGCAGTTCTTC.

The chain uses TRBV6-1 and TRBJ1-2, with D possibly matching TRBD1 (5 bases). The CDR3 totals 16 residues. The V gene's germline CDR1 is MNHNS and CDR2 SASEGT. V lost 1 base to trimming and J lost 4 bases, with 16 bases between them. The CDR3 loop reads CASSEGGTGRTYGYTF. As DNA, the CDR3 is TGTGCCAGCAGTGAAGGGGGCACGGGGAGGACCTATGGCTACACCTTC.

About this clone: The sample holds other DNA sequences that translate to the same CDR3. The chain employs TRBV18 and TRBJ1-1, with unresolved D. V gave up 3 bases and J gave up 1 base, with 6 bases separating them. Germline V gives CDR1 KGHSH, CDR2 LQKENI. This CDR3 region has 13 residues. This CDR3 is CASSPAQNTEAFF. As DNA, the CDR3 is TGTGCCAGCTCACCGGCCCAGAACACTGAAGCTTTCTTT.

This chain links TRBV29-1 with TRBJ2-5, with D unresolved. Trimming shortened V by 3 bases and J by 5 bases, and 13 bases separated the two germline ends. Germline loops: CDR1 SQVTM, CDR2 ANQGSEA. This CDR3 has 13 amino acids. CDR3 in amino acids: CSVDPPTRETQYF. The CDR3 DNA sequence: TGCAGCGTTGATCCCCCGACCCGGGAGACCCAGTACTTC.

CDR3 nucleotides: TGTGCCACTGGAGGGACAGGGCCGCGGGAGCAGTTCTTC. Amino acid sequence: CATGGTGPREQFF. The chain joins TRBV7-9 to TRBJ2-1; 9 positions agree with TRBD1. CDR3 length: 13 residues. Germline V gene data show CDR1 as SEHNR and CDR2 as FQNEAQ (reference sequence). The V segment lost 10 bases and the J segment 10 bases; nucleotides outside the gene matches: 11. The full variable domain, completed using reference TRBV7-9 and TRBJ2-1, is DTGVSQNPRHKITKRGQNVTFRCDPISEHNRLYWYRQTLGQGPEFLTYFQNEAQLEKSRLLSDRFSAERPKGSFSTLEIQRTEQGDSAMYLCATGGTGPREQFFGPGTRLTVL.

This clone has a single count. The chain couples TRBV6-5 to TRBJ2-2; D unclear. Trimming removed 1 base from V and 2 bases from J, with 5 bases in between. The CDR3 is made up of 14 amino acids. The germline V gene has CDR1 MNHEY and CDR2 SVGAGI. This CDR3 reads CASSYFRNTGELFF. CDR3 in DNA: TGTGCCAGCAGTTACTTTAGAAACACCGGGGAGCTGTTTTTT.

The gene calls are TRBV4-3 and TRBJ1-1; D might be TRBD1 (6 bases). The CDR3 runs to 15 residues. Germline V lookup: CDR1 LGHNA, CDR2 YSLEER. Trimming shortened V by 0 bases and J by 4 bases, and 12 bases separated the two germline ends. The CDR3 loop reads CASSQDETGRTEAFF. CDR3 nucleotide sequence: TGCGCCAGCAGCCAAGATGAGACAGGCCGCACTGAAGCTTTCTTT.

The genes are TRBV30 and TRBJ2-7; 10 bases align to TRBD1. Trimming at V came to 1 base and at J to 6 bases, leaving 6 bases not matched to a gene. Germline CDR1 reads GTSNPN; CDR2 reads SVGIG (reference sequence). This CDR3 comprises 14 residues. CDR3: CAWSADRGLGEQYF. The CDR3, as DNA: TGTGCCTGGAGTGCCGACAGGGGGCTAGGCGAGCAGTACTTC.

This clone has just one count. Other DNA sequences in the same sample also yield this CDR3. The chain links TRBV4-1 to TRBJ2-3; D is ambiguous. The V and J ends lost 1 base and 0 bases respectively, with 8 bases between them. The CDR3 totals 15 residues. From germline, CDR1 is MGHRA and CDR2 YSYEKL. CDR3 protein: CASSQVGASTDTQYF. The CDR3 DNA is TGCGCCAGCAGCCAAGTAGGCGCGAGCACAGATACGCAGTATTTT.

The rearrangement links TRBV14 to TRBJ1-6, with D unresolved. Deletions cut 8 bases from V and 9 bases from J, with 14 bases between. CDR1 and CDR2 (germline): SGHDN, FVKESK. The CDR3 contains 13 residues. The CDR3 DNA follows: TGTGCCAGCCGGGCAAGCAGTAGTTCACCCCTCCACTTT. Translated: CASRASSSSPLHF.